Each of the 13 T cell receptor beta chains below was sequenced from the same sample in a study of blood T cells in healthy people across ages. Combining a sample-barcoded 5' primer with a J-beta primer mix, a second PCR ran for roughly 7 to 12 cycles. From the 5' RACE reads, TCRdb called clonotypes with MiXCR, one entry per CDR3 protein. The repertoire holds 800,000 or so distinct CDR3 sequences, with around 25% as singletons. These records were also assigned to another study, of T cells of mothers and their children.

Source material: blood. The origin of the receptors is a boy aged 10-17 years in good health.

In this sample, this clonotype turned up a few times. The rearrangement uses TRBV6-6 and TRBJ1-1; maybe TRBD1 (5 bases). This CDR3 has 14 amino acids. V was pared by 0 bases and J by 1 base, with 6 bases between. Germline V gene data show CDR1 as MNHNY and CDR2 as SVGAGI (reference sequence). For the CDR3, the DNA is TGTGCCAGCAGTTACTCTACAGGGAACACTGAAGCTTTCTTT. Translation gives CASSYSTGNTEAFF.

This clonotype was recorded at least ten times. This chain links TRBV20-1 with TRBJ2-3, with D unresolved. V lost 5 bases and J lost 1, with 16 bases in between. In germline, CDR1 is DFQATT, CDR2 SNEGSKA (reference sequence). CDR3 length equals 15 residues. In DNA form, the CDR3 reads TGCAGTGCTCTCCTTACAGCCCTCGGCACAGATACGCAGTATTTT. Translating it yields CSALLTALGTDTQYF.

This clonotype was counted a few times. The chain employs TRBV3-1 and TRBJ2-5, with D perhaps matching TRBD2 (5 bases). This CDR3 region has 14 residues. CDR1 and CDR2 (germline): LGHDT, YNNKEL (reference sequence). Trimming took 6 bases from V and 11 from J, leaving 22 bases between them. Written as DNA, the CDR3 is TGTGCCAGCAGTACCCCAGGACTGCTTAGGGAGCAGTACTTC. It encodes CASSTPGLLREQYF.

This clonotype was seen a handful of times. One end of the junction fails to match germline, which may point to a read error. V is TRBV5-1 and J is TRBJ2-6; TRBD2 is a possible D gene (6 bases). This CDR3 comprises 15 residues. Germline-derived CDR1 and CDR2 are SGHRS and YFSETQ. CDR3 region: CPSSAGSYGANVLTF. The CDR3 coding sequence is TGCCCCAGCAGCGCCGGGAGTTATGGGGCCAACGTCCTGACTTTC.

The J gene is TRBJ2-7, the V gene TRBV6-5, with D perhaps matching TRBD1 or TRBD2 (5 bases each). Trimming removed 5 bases at V and 0 bases at J, with 11 bases between. CDR1 and CDR2 (germline): MNHEY, SVGAGI. This CDR3 region has 14 residues. The CDR3, as DNA: TGTGCCAGCAGTCCCTTGGGGGTCTCCTACGAGCAGTACTTC. It yields the protein CASSPLGVSYEQYF.

This clonotype was found a few times. The chain has TRBV7-2 and TRBJ1-4; D remains unclear. Germline assignment: CDR1 SGHTA and CDR2 FQGNSA. This CDR3 comprises 18 residues. Trimming removed 2 bases at V and 0 bases at J, with 16 bases between. In DNA form, the CDR3 reads TGTGCCAGCAGCTTAAGGCCGCTCGACCCTGCAACTAATGAAAAACTGTTTTTT. It translates to CASSLRPLDPATNEKLFF.

There are a few counts of this clonotype. V is TRBV29-1 and J is TRBJ2-2; D not resolved. The CDR3 extends over 14 amino acids. Germline V gene sequence: CDR1 SQVTM, CDR2 ANQGSEA. V was pared by 2 bases and J by 2 bases, with 9 bases between. The CDR3 sequence: CSVERLDNTGELFF. CDR3 coding DNA: TGCAGCGTTGAACGGCTCGATAACACCGGGGAGCTGTTTTTT.

The sample holds a few counts of this clonotype. This chain uses TRBV12-3 or TRBV12-4 with TRBJ2-5; 10 bases match TRBD2. The end of the DNA fits TRBJ2-1 better, so the J call may be wrong. CDR3 length: 16 amino acids. The CDR3 coding sequence is TGTGCCAGCACCGCGGTCCTAAGCGGGGGGGCCGGTGAGCAGTTCTTC. This gives the protein CASTAVLSGGAGEQFF.

This clonotype came up many times. The chain employs TRBV15 and TRBJ2-3; TRBD2 matches at 9 bases. The length of the CDR3 is 19 residues. Germline V gene data show CDR1 as LNHNV and CDR2 as YYDKDF (reference sequence). V trimming: 0 bases; J trimming: 2 bases; junction bases outside the gene matches: 12. In nucleotides, the CDR3 is TGTGCCACCAGCAGAGATGGGGGGAGACTAGCGGAACTCACAGATACGCAGTATTTT. Translated: CATSRDGGRLAELTDTQYF.

This rearrangement joins TRBV18 to TRBJ2-5; tentative D call: TRBD1 (6 bases). The DNA matches TRBJ2-1 better at its end, which makes the J call doubtful. The CDR3 has 15 residues. Germline V gene lookup returns CDR1 KGHSH and CDR2 LQKENI. The CDR3 here is CASSPPGRGINEQFF. For the CDR3, the DNA is TGTGCCAGCTCACCACCGGGCAGGGGCATTAATGAGCAGTTCTTC.

This chain links TRBV18 with TRBJ1-4; D gene unclear. The CDR3 runs 14 residues. V lost 6 bases and J lost 5, with 13 bases in between. CDR1 is KGHSH, CDR2 LQKENI, per germline. The CDR3 DNA is TGTGCCAGCTCCTACGGGGTCTTGAATGAAAAACTGTTTTTT. Translated, it gives CASSYGVLNEKLFF.

The chain uses TRBV9 and TRBJ2-1, with D possibly being TRBD1 or TRBD2 (6 bases each). This CDR3 is built from 15 residues. V gave up 5 bases and J gave up 5 bases, with 17 bases separating them. CDR1 SGDLS and CDR2 YYNGEE come from the germline V gene. The chain's CDR3 is CASRFVGGSNNEQFF. CDR3 DNA sequence: TGTGCCAGCAGGTTCGTCGGGGGCAGCAACAATGAGCAGTTCTTC. Complete variable domain (other parts from reference TRBV9 and TRBJ2-1): DSGVTQTPKHLITATGQRVTLRCSPRSGDLSVYWYQQSLDQGLQFLIQYYNGEERAKGNILERFSAQQFPDLHSELNLSSLELGDSALYFCASRFVGGSNNEQFFGPGTRLTVL.

This clonotype has just a few counts. The chain has TRBV20-1 and TRBJ2-5; perhaps TRBD1 as D (5 bases). The CDR3 is 12 amino acids. Per the germline V gene, CDR1 is DFQATT and CDR2 is SNEGSKA (reference sequence). V dropped 6 bases and J dropped 5 bases, with 13 bases sitting between them. This CDR3 reads CSAFRGGETQYF. CDR3 coding DNA: TGCAGTGCGTTTAGGGGTGGGGAGACCCAGTACTTC.